This T cell receptor beta chain was recorded in a study of control samples from healthy donors and cancer patients. The V gene's germline CDR1 is SGHAT and CDR2 FQNNGV. V was clipped by 5 bases and J by 0 bases, with 2 bases between them. The CDR3 contains 11 residues. Produced via immunoSEQ multiplex PCR; TCRdb's table is partial and in-frame only. The sample lists approximately 58,000 clones; around 87% were seen once. The V and J genes are TRBV11-2 and TRBJ2-7, with unresolved D. The sequence came from a woman aged 55 to 70 with lung cancer. The source material was PBMCs. CDR3: CASSPSYEQYF. In nucleotides, the CDR3 is TGTGCCAGCAGCCCCTCCTACGAGCAGTACTTC.